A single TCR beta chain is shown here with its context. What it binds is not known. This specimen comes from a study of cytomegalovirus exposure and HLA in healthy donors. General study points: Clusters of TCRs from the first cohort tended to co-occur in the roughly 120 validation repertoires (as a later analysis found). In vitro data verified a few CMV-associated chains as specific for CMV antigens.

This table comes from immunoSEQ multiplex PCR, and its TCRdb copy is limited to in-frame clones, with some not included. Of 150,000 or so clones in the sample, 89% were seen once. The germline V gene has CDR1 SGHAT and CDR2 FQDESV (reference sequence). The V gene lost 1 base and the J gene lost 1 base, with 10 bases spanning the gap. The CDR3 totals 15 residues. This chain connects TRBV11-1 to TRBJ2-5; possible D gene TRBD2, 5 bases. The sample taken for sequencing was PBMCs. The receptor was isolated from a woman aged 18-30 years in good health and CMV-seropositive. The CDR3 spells CASSLGGKPQETQYF. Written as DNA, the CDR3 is TGTGCCAGCAGCTTAGGAGGGAAGCCCCAAGAGACCCAGTACTTC.